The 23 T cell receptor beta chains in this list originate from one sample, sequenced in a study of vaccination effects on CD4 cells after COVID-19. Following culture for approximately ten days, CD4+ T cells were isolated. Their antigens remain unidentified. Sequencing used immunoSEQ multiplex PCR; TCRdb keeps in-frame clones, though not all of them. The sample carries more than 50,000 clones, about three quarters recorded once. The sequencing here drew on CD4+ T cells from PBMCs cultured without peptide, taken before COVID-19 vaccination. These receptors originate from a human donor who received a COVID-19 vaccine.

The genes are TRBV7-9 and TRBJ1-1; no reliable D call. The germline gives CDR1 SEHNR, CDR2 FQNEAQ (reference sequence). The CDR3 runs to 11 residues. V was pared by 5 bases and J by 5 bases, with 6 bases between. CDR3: CASSRWTEAFF. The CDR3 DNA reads TGTGCCAGCAGCCGTTGGACTGAAGCTTTCTTT.

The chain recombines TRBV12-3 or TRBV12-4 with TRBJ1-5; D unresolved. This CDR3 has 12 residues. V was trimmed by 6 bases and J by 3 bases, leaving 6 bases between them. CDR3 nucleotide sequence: TGTGCCAGCAGGTACGCCAATCAGCCCCAGCATTTT. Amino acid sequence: CASRYANQPQHF.

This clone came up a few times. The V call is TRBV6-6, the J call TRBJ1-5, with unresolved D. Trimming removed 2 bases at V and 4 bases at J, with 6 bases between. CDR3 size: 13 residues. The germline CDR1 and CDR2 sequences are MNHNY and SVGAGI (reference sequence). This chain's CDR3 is CASSYDGNQPQHF. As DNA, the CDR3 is TGTGCCAGCAGTTACGACGGGAATCAGCCCCAGCATTTT.

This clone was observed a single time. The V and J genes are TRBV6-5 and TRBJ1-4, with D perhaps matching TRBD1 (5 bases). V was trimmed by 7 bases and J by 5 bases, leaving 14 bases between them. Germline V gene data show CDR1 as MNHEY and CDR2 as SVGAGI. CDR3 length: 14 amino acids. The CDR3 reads CASTRDRTNEKLFF. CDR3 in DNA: TGTGCCAGCACCCGCGACAGAACGAATGAAAAACTGTTTTTT.

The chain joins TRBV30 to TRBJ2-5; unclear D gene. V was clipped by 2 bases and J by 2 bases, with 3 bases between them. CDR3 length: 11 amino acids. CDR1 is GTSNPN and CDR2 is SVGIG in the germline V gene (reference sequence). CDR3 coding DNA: TGTGCCTGGAGTATACAAGAGACCCAGTACTTC. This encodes CAWSIQETQYF. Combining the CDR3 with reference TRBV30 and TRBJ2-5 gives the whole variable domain SQTIHQWPATLVQPVGSPLSLECTVEGTSNPNLYWYRQAAGRGLQLLFYSVGIGQISSEVPQNLSASRPQDRQFILSSKKLLLSDSGFYLCAWSIQETQYFGPGTRLLVL.

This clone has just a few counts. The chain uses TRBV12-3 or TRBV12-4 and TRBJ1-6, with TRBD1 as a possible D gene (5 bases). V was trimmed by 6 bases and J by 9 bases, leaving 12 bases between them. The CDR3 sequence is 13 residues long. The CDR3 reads CASSRTDSSPLHF. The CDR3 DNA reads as TGTGCCAGCAGCCGGACTGACAGTTCACCCCTCCACTTT.

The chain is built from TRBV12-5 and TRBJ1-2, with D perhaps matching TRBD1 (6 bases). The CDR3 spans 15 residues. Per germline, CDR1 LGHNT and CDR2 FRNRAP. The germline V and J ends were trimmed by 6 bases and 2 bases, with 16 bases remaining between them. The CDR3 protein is CASGYPERGNYGYTF. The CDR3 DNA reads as TGTGCTAGTGGCTACCCCGAGAGGGGGAACTATGGCTACACCTTC.

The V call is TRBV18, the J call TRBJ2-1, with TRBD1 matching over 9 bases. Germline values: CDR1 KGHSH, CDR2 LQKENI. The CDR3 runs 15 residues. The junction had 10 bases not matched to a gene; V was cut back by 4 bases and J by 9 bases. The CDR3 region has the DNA TGTGCCAGCTCACTCATTACAGGGGGCTACGGTGAGCAGTTCTTC. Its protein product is CASSLITGGYGEQFF.

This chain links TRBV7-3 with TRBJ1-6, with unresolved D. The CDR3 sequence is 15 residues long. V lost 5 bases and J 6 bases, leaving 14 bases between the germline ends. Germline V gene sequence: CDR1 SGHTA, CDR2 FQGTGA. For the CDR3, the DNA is TGTGCCAGCAGCCTTATGGCGAGTGTTAATTCACCCCTCCACTTT. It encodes CASSLMASVNSPLHF. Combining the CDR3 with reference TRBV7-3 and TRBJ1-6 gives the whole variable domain GAGVSQTPSNKVTEKGKYVELRCDPISGHTALYWYRQSLGQGPEFLIYFQGTGAADDSGLPNDRFFAVRPEGSVSTLKIQRTERGDSAVYLCASSLMASVNSPLHFGNGTRLTVT.

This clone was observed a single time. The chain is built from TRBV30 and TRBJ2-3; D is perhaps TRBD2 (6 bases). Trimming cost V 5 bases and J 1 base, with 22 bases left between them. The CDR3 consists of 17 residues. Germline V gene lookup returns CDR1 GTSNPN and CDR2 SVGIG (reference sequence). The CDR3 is CAWHRLEVLEGTDTQYF. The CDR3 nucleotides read TGTGCCTGGCATAGACTAGAGGTCTTAGAGGGCACAGATACGCAGTATTTT. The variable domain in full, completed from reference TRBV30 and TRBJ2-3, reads SQTIHQWPATLVQPVGSPLSLECTVEGTSNPNLYWYRQAAGRGLQLLFYSVGIGQISSEVPQNLSASRPQDRQFILSSKKLLLSDSGFYLCAWHRLEVLEGTDTQYFGPGTRLTVL.

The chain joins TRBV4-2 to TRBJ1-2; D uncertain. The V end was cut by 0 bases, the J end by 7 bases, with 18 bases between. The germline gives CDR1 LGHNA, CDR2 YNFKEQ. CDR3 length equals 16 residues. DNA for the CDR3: TGTGCCAGCAGCCAAGATCCTGCGGGTCAGCGGAGTGGCTACACCTTC. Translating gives CASSQDPAGQRSGYTF.

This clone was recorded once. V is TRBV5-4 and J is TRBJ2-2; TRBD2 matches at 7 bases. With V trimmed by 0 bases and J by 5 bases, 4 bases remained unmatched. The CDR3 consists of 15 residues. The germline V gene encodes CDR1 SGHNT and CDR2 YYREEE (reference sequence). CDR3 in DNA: TGTGCCAGCAGCTTGGCCGGGGGGTTTACCGGGGAGCTGTTTTTT. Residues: CASSLAGGFTGELFF.

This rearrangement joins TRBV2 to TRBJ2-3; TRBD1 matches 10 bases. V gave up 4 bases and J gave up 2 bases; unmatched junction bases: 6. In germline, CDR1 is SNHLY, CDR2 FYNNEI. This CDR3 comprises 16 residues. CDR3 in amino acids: CASSVHGTGATDTQYF. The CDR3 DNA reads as TGTGCCAGCAGTGTCCACGGGACAGGGGCCACAGATACGCAGTATTTT.

CDR3 DNA: TGTGCCGCCGCTAGGGGGATCGATGAGCAGTTCTTC. Residues: CAAARGIDEQFF. V usage is TRBV12-3 or TRBV12-4 and J usage is TRBJ2-1; TRBD1 is a possible D gene (6 bases). This CDR3 region has 12 residues. The V end lost 11 bases, the J end lost 8 bases, and 16 bases lay between the germline ends.

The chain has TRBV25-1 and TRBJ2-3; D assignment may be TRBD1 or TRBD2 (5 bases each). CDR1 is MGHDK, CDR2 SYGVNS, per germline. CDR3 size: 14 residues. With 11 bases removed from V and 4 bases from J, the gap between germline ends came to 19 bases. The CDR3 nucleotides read TGTGCCTCCTCAAACAGGTTCGGGGCAGATACGCAGTATTTT. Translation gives CASSNRFGADTQYF.

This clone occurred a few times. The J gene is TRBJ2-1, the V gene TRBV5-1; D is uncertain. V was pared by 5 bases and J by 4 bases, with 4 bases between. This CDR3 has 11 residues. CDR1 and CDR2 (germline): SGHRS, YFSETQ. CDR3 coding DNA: TGCGCCAGCAGAGATTACAATGAGCAGTTCTTC. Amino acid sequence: CASRDYNEQFF.

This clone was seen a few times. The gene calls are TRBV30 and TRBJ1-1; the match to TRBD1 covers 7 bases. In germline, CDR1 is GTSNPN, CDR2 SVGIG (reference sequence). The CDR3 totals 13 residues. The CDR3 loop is CACHPGQSTEAFF. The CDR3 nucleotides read TGTGCTTGCCACCCGGGACAGAGCACTGAAGCTTTCTTT. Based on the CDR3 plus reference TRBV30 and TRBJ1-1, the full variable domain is SQTIHQWPATLVQPVGSPLSLECTVEGTSNPNLYWYRQAAGRGLQLLFYSVGIGQISSEVPQNLSASRPQDRQFILSSKKLLLSDSGFYLCACHPGQSTEAFFGQGTRLTVV.

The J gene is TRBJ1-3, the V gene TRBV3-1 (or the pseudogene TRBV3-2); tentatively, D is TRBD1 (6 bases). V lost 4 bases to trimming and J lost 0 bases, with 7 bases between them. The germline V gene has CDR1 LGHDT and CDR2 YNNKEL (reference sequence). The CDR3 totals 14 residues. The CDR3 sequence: CASSRQDSGNTIYF. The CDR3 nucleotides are TGTGCCAGCAGCCGACAGGACTCTGGAAACACCATATATTTT.

CDR3 loop: CASSRYGYTF. The CDR3 coding sequence is TGTGCCAGTAGTCGCTATGGCTACACCTTC. This chain connects TRBV19 to TRBJ1-2, with D hard to call. CDR1 LNHDA and CDR2 SQIVND come from the germline V gene (reference sequence). This CDR3 comprises 10 residues. With 5 bases removed from V and 4 bases from J, the gap between germline ends came to 2 bases.

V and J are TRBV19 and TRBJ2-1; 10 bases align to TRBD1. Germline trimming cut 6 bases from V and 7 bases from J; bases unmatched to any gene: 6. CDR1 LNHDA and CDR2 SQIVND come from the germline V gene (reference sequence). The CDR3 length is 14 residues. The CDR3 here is CASRGTGEGNEQFF. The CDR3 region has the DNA TGTGCCAGTAGAGGGACAGGGGAAGGAAATGAGCAGTTCTTC.

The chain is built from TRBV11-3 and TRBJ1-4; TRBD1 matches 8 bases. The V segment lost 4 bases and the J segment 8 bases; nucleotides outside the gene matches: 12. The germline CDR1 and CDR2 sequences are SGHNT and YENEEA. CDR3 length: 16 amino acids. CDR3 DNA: TGTGCCAGCAGCTCTCCGTCCGGGACAGGAGGCGAAAAACTGTTTTTT. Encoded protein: CASSSPSGTGGEKLFF.

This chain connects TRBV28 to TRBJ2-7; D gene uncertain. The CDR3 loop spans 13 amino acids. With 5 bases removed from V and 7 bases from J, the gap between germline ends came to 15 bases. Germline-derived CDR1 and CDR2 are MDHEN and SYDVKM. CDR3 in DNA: TGTGCCAGCAGTCACCTGAGTAGAAAAGAGCAGTACGTC. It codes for CASSHLSRKEQYV.

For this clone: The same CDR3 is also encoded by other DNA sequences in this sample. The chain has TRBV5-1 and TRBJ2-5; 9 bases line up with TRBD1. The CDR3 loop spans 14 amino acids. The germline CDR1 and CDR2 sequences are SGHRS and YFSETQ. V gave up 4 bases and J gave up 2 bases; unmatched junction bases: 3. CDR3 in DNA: TGCGCCAGCAGCCTCGGGACAGGGCAAGAGACCCAGTACTTC. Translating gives CASSLGTGQETQYF.